The rows below give T cell receptor beta chains drawn from one sample of a study of cytomegalovirus exposure and HLA in healthy donors. Sequenced by immunoSEQ multiplex PCR; TCRdb stores in-frame clones only, minus some. The sample spans roughly 53,000 clones; the ten largest clones claim around an eighth. Sequencing was performed on PBMCs. These receptors came from a young man in good health and CMV-seropositive. Each CDR3 is given with its conserved first and last residue. A D gene is named only where the DNA matches it firmly.

j_call v_call d_call cdr3_nt cdr3_aa
TRBJ2-5 TRBV11-2 . TGTGCCAGCAGCTTATGGAAGGGGGTGGAAGAGACCCAGTACTTC CASSLWKGVEETQYF
TRBJ2-7 TRBV2 TRBD2 TGTGCCAGCAGTCCGGGACTAGCGGATACCTACGAGCAGTACTTC CASSPGLADTYEQYF
TRBJ2-7 TRBV6-1 TRBD2 TGTGCCAGCAGTGGAAAGGTAGCGGGAGATGGGGAGCAGTACTTC CASSGKVAGDGEQYF
TRBJ2-7 TRBV10-3 TRBD1 TGTGCCATCAGTGAAGGACAGGGAGGTAACGAGCAGTACTTC CAISEGQGGNEQYF
TRBJ2-7 TRBV12-5 . TGTGCTAGTGGTTTGGTAATGGGCAGGTTGGACGAGCAGTACTTC CASGLVMGRLDEQYF
TRBJ1-4 TRBV6-1 TRBD1 TGTGCCAGCACCCTGGGACAGGGAAATGAAAAACTGTTTTTT CASTLGQGNEKLFF
TRBJ1-5 TRBV16 . TGTGCCAGCAGCCACGGAGGAGATCAGCCCCAGCATTTT CASSHGGDQPQHF
TRBJ2-1 TRBV2 TRBD2 TGTGCCAGCAGCCTACTTCGCTTTGGAACGGGAGGGCCGAGTGAGCAGTTCTTC CASSLLRFGTGGPSEQFF
TRBJ2-7 TRBV28 . TGTGCCAGCAGTCAAGGACACAGCTACGAGCAGTACTTC CASSQGHSYEQYF
TRBJ2-1 TRBV5-1 . TGCGCCAGCAGCTCTCACGACAACAATGAGCAGTTCTTC CASSSHDNNEQFF
TRBJ1-2 TRBV11-3 . TGTGCCAGCAGCTTAGGAGGAGCTCCTAACTATGGCTACACCTTC CASSLGGAPNYGYTF
TRBJ2-3 TRBV19 TRBD2 TGTGCCAGTAGTAGGGGGGGAGGGACGGGTGCAGATACGCAGTATTTT CASSRGGGTGADTQYF
TRBJ1-1 TRBV5-1 . TGCGCCAGCAGTGAGGGGGACACTGAAGCTTTCTTT CASSEGDTEAFF
TRBJ2-3 TRBV7-8 TRBD1 TGTGCCAGCAGCCCACTCCGGGACAGTTCCTCAGATACGCAGTATTTT CASSPLRDSSSDTQYF
TRBJ2-1 TRBV2 TRBD2 TGTGCCAGCAGTGCTAGCGGGACTCCCTACAATGAGCAGTTCTTC CASSASGTPYNEQFF
TRBJ1-2 TRBV15 . TGTGCCACCAGCAGAGTGGGGGGGACCAACTATGGCTACACCTTC CATSRVGGTNYGYTF
TRBJ2-2 TRBV13 TRBD2 TGTGCCAGCAGCTTAGAGGCGGGAGTGAACACCGGGGAGCTGTTTTTT CASSLEAGVNTGELFF
TRBJ2-7 TRBV10-3 . TGTGCCATCAGTGGGACAGTGGGGTTCGCTACGCAGTACTTC CAISGTVGFATQYF
TRBJ1-1 TRBV7-8 . TGTGCCAGCAGTCTAGGAAGTAGGAACACTGAAGCTTTCTTT CASSLGSRNTEAFF
TRBJ2-7 TRBV2 TRBD2 TGTGCCAGCAGGATGACTAGCGGGAGTGAGGAGCAGTACTTC CASRMTSGSEEQYF